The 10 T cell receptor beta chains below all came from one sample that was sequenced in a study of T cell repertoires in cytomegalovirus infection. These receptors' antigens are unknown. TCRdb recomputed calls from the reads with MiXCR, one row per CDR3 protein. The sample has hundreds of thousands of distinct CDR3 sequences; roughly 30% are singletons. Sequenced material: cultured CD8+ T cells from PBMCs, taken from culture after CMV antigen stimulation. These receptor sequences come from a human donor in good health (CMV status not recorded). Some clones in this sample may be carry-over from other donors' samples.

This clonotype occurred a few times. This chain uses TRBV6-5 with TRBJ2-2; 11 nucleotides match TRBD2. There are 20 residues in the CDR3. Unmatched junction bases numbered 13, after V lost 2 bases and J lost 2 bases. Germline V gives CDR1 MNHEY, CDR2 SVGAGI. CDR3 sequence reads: CASSYVPPGLAGSNTGELFF. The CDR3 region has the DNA TGTGCCAGCAGTTACGTTCCCCCCGGACTAGCGGGTTCCAACACCGGGGAGCTGTTTTTT.

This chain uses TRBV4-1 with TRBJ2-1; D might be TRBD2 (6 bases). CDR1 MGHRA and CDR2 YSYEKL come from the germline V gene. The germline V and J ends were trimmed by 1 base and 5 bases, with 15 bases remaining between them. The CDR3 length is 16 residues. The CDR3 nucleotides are TGCGCCAGCAGCCAAGTCGGCAGCCCGGGGGACAATGAGCAGTTCTTC. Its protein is CASSQVGSPGDNEQFF.

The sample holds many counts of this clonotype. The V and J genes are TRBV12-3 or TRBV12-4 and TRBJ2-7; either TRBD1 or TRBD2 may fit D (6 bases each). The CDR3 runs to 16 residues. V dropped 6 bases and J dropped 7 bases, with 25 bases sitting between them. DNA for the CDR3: TGTGCCAGCAGCCCTCCGCGGGACAAACCCTGCGGGGAGCAGTACGTC. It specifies CASSPPRDKPCGEQYV.

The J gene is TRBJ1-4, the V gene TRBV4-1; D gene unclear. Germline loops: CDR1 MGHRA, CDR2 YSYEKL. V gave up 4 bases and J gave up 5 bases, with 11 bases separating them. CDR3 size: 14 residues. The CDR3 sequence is CASSPWMGNEKLFF. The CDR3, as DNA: TGCGCCAGCAGCCCCTGGATGGGAAATGAAAAACTGTTTTTT.

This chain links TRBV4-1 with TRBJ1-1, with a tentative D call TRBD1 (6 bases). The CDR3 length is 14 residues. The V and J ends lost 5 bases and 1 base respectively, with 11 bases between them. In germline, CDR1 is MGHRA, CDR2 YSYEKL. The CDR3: CASSGQSANTEAFF. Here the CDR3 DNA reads TGCGCCAGCAGCGGACAGAGCGCGAACACTGAAGCTTTCTTT.

CDR3 loop: CASSRATGQETQYF. The CDR3, as DNA: TGTGCCAGCAGCCGAGCGACAGGCCAAGAGACCCAGTACTTC. The genes are TRBV7-3 and TRBJ2-5; D possibly corresponds to TRBD1 (6 bases). V lost 5 bases and J lost 1, with 11 bases in between. The CDR3 is 14 residues long. The germline CDR1 and CDR2 sequences are SGHTA and FQGTGA.

For the CDR3, the DNA is TGTGCCAGCAGGAACTACAGGGGGGAGGAAGCTTTCTTT. Protein sequence: CASRNYRGEEAFF. The chain has TRBV5-3 and TRBJ1-1, with 8 bases matching TRBD1. TRBV5-3 is an ORF; its function is uncertain. This CDR3 contains 13 residues. Trimming removed 8 bases from V and 8 bases from J; junction bases left unmatched: 11.

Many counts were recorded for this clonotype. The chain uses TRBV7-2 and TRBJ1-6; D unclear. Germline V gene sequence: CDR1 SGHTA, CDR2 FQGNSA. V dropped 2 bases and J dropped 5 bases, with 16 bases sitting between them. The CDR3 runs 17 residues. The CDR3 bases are TGTGCCAGCAGCTTAATTAGTGCCACAGCACATAATTCACCCCTCCACTTT. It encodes CASSLISATAHNSPLHF.

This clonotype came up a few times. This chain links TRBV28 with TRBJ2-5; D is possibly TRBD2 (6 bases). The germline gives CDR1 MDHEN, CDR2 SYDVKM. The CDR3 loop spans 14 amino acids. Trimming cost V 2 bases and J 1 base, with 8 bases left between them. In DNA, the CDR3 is TGTGCCAGCAGTTTAAACGGGGGCCAAGAGACCCAGTACTTC. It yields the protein CASSLNGGQETQYF.

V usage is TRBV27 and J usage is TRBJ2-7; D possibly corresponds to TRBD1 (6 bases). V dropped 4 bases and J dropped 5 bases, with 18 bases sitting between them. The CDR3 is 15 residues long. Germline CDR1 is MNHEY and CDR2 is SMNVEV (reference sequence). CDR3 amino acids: CASSYRATRDNEQYF. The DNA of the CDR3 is TGTGCCAGCAGTTACAGGGCCACGAGGGACAACGAGCAGTACTTC.